Shown below are 32 T cell receptor beta chains from a single sample sequenced in a study of cytomegalovirus exposure and HLA in healthy donors. The PCR had 60 Vbeta and 13 Jbeta primers. Clones were sequenced by immunoSEQ multiplex PCR, and TCRdb holds only the in-frame ones, with some missing. This table has around 130,000 clones, 80% appearing once. The sample taken for sequencing was PBMCs. These receptors were taken from a male donor in good health and CMV-seronegative.

This clone has just a few counts. This chain links TRBV28 with TRBJ1-5; maybe TRBD1 (5 bases). This CDR3 has 15 amino acids. The germline V and J ends were trimmed by 4 bases and 5 bases, with 15 bases remaining between them. Germline V gene data show CDR1 as MDHEN and CDR2 as SYDVKM. The CDR3 coding sequence is TGTGCCAGCAGTTCGACCGCCCTAGGGGATCAGCCCCAGCATTTT. It specifies CASSSTALGDQPQHF.

The DNA for the CDR3 is TGTGCCAGCAGTTTAGGAGGGTACTACGAGCAGTACTTC. Protein: CASSLGGYYEQYF. This rearrangement joins TRBV27 to TRBJ2-7; weak D call: TRBD2 (6 bases). Germline V CDR1 and CDR2: MNHEY, SMNVEV (reference sequence). The CDR3 loop spans 13 amino acids. The ends were cut back, 2 bases at V and 3 bases at J, with 8 bases in the middle.

The rearrangement uses TRBV5-1 and TRBJ2-7; 7 nucleotides line up with TRBD1. The CDR3 covers 14 residues. CDR1 SGHRS and CDR2 YFSETQ come from the germline V gene. V lost 5 bases to trimming and J lost 0 bases; unmatched junction nucleotides: 5. DNA for the CDR3: TGCGCCAGCAGGACGACAGGGAGCTCCTACGAGCAGTACTTC. It yields the protein CASRTTGSSYEQYF.

V usage is TRBV20-1 and J usage is TRBJ2-5, with D hard to call. Trimming removed 6 bases at V and 0 bases at J, with 5 bases between. The germline V gene has CDR1 DFQATT and CDR2 SNEGSKA (reference sequence). This CDR3 contains 11 residues. The CDR3: CSAEYQETQYF. The CDR3 DNA reads as TGCAGTGCAGAGTACCAAGAGACCCAGTACTTC.

This clone has just a few counts. This chain links TRBV28 with TRBJ2-7; 7 bases align to TRBD2. The germline gives CDR1 MDHEN, CDR2 SYDVKM. The length of the CDR3 is 14 residues. The J segment lost 4 bases and the V segment lost 5 bases, leaving 8 bases of the junction unmatched. In DNA, the CDR3 is TGTGCCAGCAGTCCGGAGCGGGGCTTTTACGAGCAGTACTTC. Translation: CASSPERGFYEQYF.

The chain couples TRBV9 to TRBJ2-5; 13 nucleotides agree with TRBD2. This CDR3 is built from 16 residues. The V segment lost 4 bases and the J segment 2 bases; nucleotides outside the gene matches: 5. Looked up from germline, CDR1 is SGDLS and CDR2 is YYNGEE. The CDR3: CASSRGLAGEQETQYF. CDR3 sequence (DNA): TGTGCCAGCAGCCGAGGACTAGCGGGGGAACAAGAGACCCAGTACTTC. The variable domain in full, with the rest retrieved from reference TRBV9 and TRBJ2-5, is DSGVTQTPKHLITATGQRVTLRCSPRSGDLSVYWYQQSLDQGLQFLIQYYNGEERAKGNILERFSAQQFPDLHSELNLSSLELGDSALYFCASSRGLAGEQETQYFGPGTRLLVL.

This clone appeared once. The V gene is TRBV9, the J gene TRBJ1-6; D might be TRBD1 (5 bases). Trimming took off 3 bases at V and 0 bases at J, with 10 bases between the two ends. Germline CDR1 is SGDLS and CDR2 is YYNGEE. This CDR3 contains 16 residues. The CDR3 DNA sequence: TGTGCCAGCAGCGGACAGCTAAGCTCCTATAATTCACCCCTCCACTTT. Translating it yields CASSGQLSSYNSPLHF.

The chain carries TRBV6-6 and TRBJ1-1; TRBD1 is a possible D gene (5 bases). This CDR3 region has 16 residues. V was cut by 5 bases and J by 4 bases, with 20 bases left in between. Germline CDR1 reads MNHNY; CDR2 reads SVGAGI (reference sequence). The CDR3 coding sequence is TGTGCCAGCAGTCGCACGTCGGGGGATGGGACCACTGAAGCTTTCTTT. Translated, it gives CASSRTSGDGTTEAFF.

The chain is built from TRBV10-1 and TRBJ2-1, with TRBD2 matching over 7 bases. Germline V gene lookup returns CDR1 WNHNN and CDR2 SYGVQD (reference sequence). The junction had 6 bases not matched to a gene; V was cut back by 2 bases and J by 8 bases. CDR3 length: 14 residues. In nucleotides, the CDR3 is TGCGCCAGCAGTGAGGGGGGGGAACGGGATGAGCAGTTCTTC. Translated: CASSEGGERDEQFF.

Concerning this clone: Other DNA sequences in this specimen translate into the identical CDR3. This chain links TRBV19 with TRBJ2-7; 7 nucleotides align to TRBD2. CDR3 length: 15 amino acids. Germline-derived CDR1 and CDR2 are LNHDA and SQIVND (reference sequence). V trimming: 3 bases; J trimming: 7 bases; junction bases outside the gene matches: 12. The CDR3 region has the DNA TGTGCCAGTAGTATTGGGGCGGGAGAAATATTTGAGCAGTACTTC. This encodes CASSIGAGEIFEQYF. Combining the CDR3 with reference TRBV19 and TRBJ2-7 gives the whole variable domain DGGITQSPKYLFRKEGQNVTLSCEQNLNHDAMYWYRQDPGQGLRLIYYSQIVNDFQKGDIAEGYSVSREKKESFPLTVTSAQKNPTAFYLCASSIGAGEIFEQYFGPGTRLTVT.

This clone occurred once. V is TRBV19 and J is TRBJ2-7; D possibly corresponds to TRBD1 (6 bases). Germline CDR1 reads LNHDA; CDR2 reads SQIVND (reference sequence). V lost 9 bases to trimming and J lost 5 bases, with 20 bases between them. The CDR3 has 14 amino acids. In DNA form, the CDR3 reads TGTGCCAGCACCCGGGCAGGGGTTAAGGACGAGCAGTACTTC. This sequence encodes CASTRAGVKDEQYF.

This chain uses TRBV4-2 with TRBJ2-7, with 7 bases aligning to TRBD1. Germline loops: CDR1 LGHNA, CDR2 YNFKEQ. This CDR3 has 17 amino acids. V lost 0 bases to trimming and J lost 6 bases; unmatched junction nucleotides: 14. The CDR3 DNA reads as TGTGCCAGCAGCCAAGATATTGGGGACAGCACCCTCCGCGAGCAGTACTTC. The encoded protein is CASSQDIGDSTLREQYF.

This sequence joins TRBV6-6 and TRBJ2-7, with 9 bases identical to TRBD2. With V trimmed by 2 bases and J by 3 bases, 2 bases remained unmatched. The CDR3 spans 14 residues. CDR1 is MNHNY, CDR2 SVGAGI, per germline (reference sequence). Written as DNA, the CDR3 is TGTGCCAGCAGTTACGGCGGGGGGGGCTACGAGCAGTACTTC. Protein sequence: CASSYGGGGYEQYF.

This clone was detected once. The rearrangement links TRBV7-6 to TRBJ2-1, with 8 bases matching TRBD1. CDR3 length equals 15 residues. V was pared by 3 bases and J by 6 bases, with 7 bases of the junction left unmatched. Germline-derived CDR1 and CDR2 are SGHVS and FNYEAQ. Here the CDR3 DNA reads TGTGCCAGCAGCTTGAGGAGGACAGGGAGCAATGAGCAGTTCTTC. Its translation is CASSLRRTGSNEQFF. The whole variable domain, filled in from reference TRBV7-6 and TRBJ2-1, reads GAGVSQSPRYKVTKRGQDVALRCDPISGHVSLYWYRQALGQGPEFLTYFNYEAQQDKSGLPNDRFSAERPEGSISTLTIQRTEQRDSAMYRCASSLRRTGSNEQFFGPGTRLTVL.

The CDR3 sequence: CASSCLDKGKRGYTF. For the CDR3, the DNA is TGTGCCAGCAGCTGTCTGGACAAAGGGAAACGCGGCTACACCTTC. The chain carries TRBV11-2 and TRBJ1-2, with TRBD1 as a possible D gene (5 bases). Trimming pared 4 bases from V and 8 bases from J, leaving 20 bases between. Germline V CDR1 and CDR2: SGHAT, FQNNGV. This CDR3 spans 15 amino acids.

The V gene is TRBV6-5, the J gene TRBJ1-5; D gene unclear. The CDR3 runs 13 residues. Germline V CDR1 and CDR2: MNHEY, SVGAGI. The V end lost 6 bases, the J end lost 6 bases, and 12 bases lay between the germline ends. CDR3 protein: CASRRGSGQPQHF. In DNA form, the CDR3 reads TGTGCCAGCAGGAGAGGCAGCGGTCAGCCCCAGCATTTT.

The chain carries TRBV30 and TRBJ1-4; 8 bases match TRBD1. The CDR3 is 12 residues long. The trim removed 5 bases at V and 8 bases at J, leaving 4 bases unmatched. Germline V gene data show CDR1 as GTSNPN and CDR2 as SVGIG (reference sequence). The CDR3 spells CAWGQGAEKLFF. DNA of the CDR3: TGTGCCTGGGGTCAGGGGGCGGAAAAACTGTTTTTT.

The table lists this clone with a count of one. The J gene is TRBJ1-2, the V gene TRBV5-6; TRBD1 matches at 7 bases. Looked up from germline, CDR1 is SGHDT and CDR2 is YYEEEE. V lost 5 bases, J lost 3 bases, and 4 bases stayed unmatched. This CDR3 spans 13 amino acids. CDR3 residues: CASRLTGYYGYTF. CDR3 nucleotides: TGTGCCAGCAGACTGACAGGGTACTATGGCTACACCTTC.

This clone showed up just a few times. Other DNA sequences of this sample code for an identical CDR3. In nucleotides, the CDR3 is TGTGCCAGCAGTTACTCCGGGGGGTCGGACACTGAAGCTTTCTTT. This translates into CASSYSGGSDTEAFF. The rearrangement links TRBV6-5 to TRBJ1-1; weak D call: TRBD1 (5 bases). Trimming shortened V by 0 bases and J by 3 bases, and 11 bases separated the two germline ends. Per germline, CDR1 MNHEY and CDR2 SVGAGI. The CDR3 length is 15 residues.

This clone was observed a handful of times. This sequence joins TRBV30 and TRBJ2-2; 14 nucleotides agree with TRBD2. Germline V CDR1 and CDR2: GTSNPN, SVGIG (reference sequence). V shed 7 bases, J shed 2 bases, and the junction held 12 bases outside the gene matches. The length of the CDR3 is 18 residues. CDR3 loop: CALRVTSGRAENTGELFF. CDR3 sequence (DNA): TGTGCCTTGAGGGTGACTAGCGGGAGGGCCGAAAACACCGGGGAGCTGTTTTTT.

This chain uses TRBV18 with TRBJ1-1; 8 bases line up with TRBD1. The ends lost 4 bases at V and 5 bases at J; junction bases unmatched: 3. This CDR3 spans 13 amino acids. Germline V gene lookup returns CDR1 KGHSH and CDR2 LQKENI. CDR3 sequence reads: CASSRTGNTEAFF. DNA of the CDR3: TGTGCCAGCTCACGGACAGGGAATACTGAAGCTTTCTTT.

This chain uses TRBV4-2 with TRBJ1-2; the D gene is possibly TRBD1 (6 bases). The CDR3 is 13 amino acids. CDR1 and CDR2 from the germline V gene are LGHNA and YNFKEQ. V was cut by 1 base and J by 6 bases, with 9 bases left in between. Written as DNA, the CDR3 is TGTGCCAGCAGCCAAGTCAGGGGCGATGGCTACACCTTC. This codes for CASSQVRGDGYTF.

This clone was seen only a few times. The chain employs TRBV5-4 and TRBJ2-7; D is possibly TRBD1 (6 bases). The V gene's germline CDR1 is SGHNT and CDR2 YYREEE (reference sequence). With 0 bases removed from V and 9 bases from J, the gap between germline ends came to 22 bases. The CDR3 spans 16 residues. The CDR3 loop reads CASSLGTDLSAFGQYF. CDR3 sequence (DNA): TGTGCCAGCAGCTTGGGGACAGACCTTTCAGCTTTCGGGCAGTACTTC.

V is TRBV5-6 and J is TRBJ2-1; 10 bases match TRBD1. The length of the CDR3 is 15 residues. Trimming removed 0 bases from V and 4 bases from J; junction bases left unmatched: 1. Germline V gene sequence: CDR1 SGHDT, CDR2 YYEEEE. The CDR3 reads CASSLGTGGYNEQFF. Here the CDR3 DNA reads TGTGCCAGCAGCTTGGGGACAGGGGGATACAATGAGCAGTTCTTC.

This clone was observed once. The V and J genes are TRBV5-4 and TRBJ2-2, with D possibly TRBD2 on 6 matching bases. Germline CDR1 is SGHNT and CDR2 is YYREEE (reference sequence). CDR3 length equals 15 residues. Trimming stripped 0 bases from V and 4 bases from J, with 10 bases between. This CDR3 reads CASSLDAGPTGELFF. The CDR3 region has the DNA TGTGCCAGCAGCTTGGACGCGGGACCCACCGGGGAGCTGTTTTTT. The entire variable domain, with the rest obtained from reference TRBV5-4 and TRBJ2-2, is as follows: ETGVTQSPTHLIKTRGQQVTLRCSSQSGHNTVSWYQQALGQGPQFIFQYYREEENGRGNFPPRFSGLQFPNYSSELNVNALELDDSALYLCASSLDAGPTGELFFGEGSRLTVL.

There are a few counts of this clone. This chain uses TRBV5-1 with TRBJ1-6; maybe TRBD1 (6 bases). CDR3 length: 16 residues. Germline CDR1 reads SGHRS; CDR2 reads YFSETQ. V was shortened by 2 bases and J by 4 bases, with 13 bases between the two germline ends. CDR3 DNA: TGCGCCAGCAGCTTATCAAACAGGGTGTATAATTCACCCCTCCACTTT. Translating it yields CASSLSNRVYNSPLHF.

This clone was detected only once. V and J are TRBV28 and TRBJ2-3; the match to TRBD2 covers 9 bases. The CDR3 runs 16 residues. After removal of 3 bases from V and 0 bases from J, the junction contained 4 bases not matched to a gene. The germline CDR1 and CDR2 sequences are MDHEN and SYDVKM. CDR3 sequence: CASSLKTSGSTDTQYF. The CDR3 DNA reads as TGTGCCAGCAGTTTGAAGACTAGCGGAAGCACAGATACGCAGTATTTT.

This clone was recorded only once. This chain connects TRBV10-2 to TRBJ2-1; TRBD2 might be the D (6 bases). This CDR3 contains 15 residues. The germline V and J ends were trimmed by 2 bases and 2 bases, with 10 bases remaining between them. Germline loops: CDR1 WSHSY, CDR2 SAAADI. The CDR3 is CASSEVADPYNEQFF. In DNA form, the CDR3 reads TGCGCCAGCAGTGAGGTAGCGGACCCCTACAATGAGCAGTTCTTC.

The count of this clone is one. The chain recombines TRBV5-1 with TRBJ1-1; 10 bases are a match to TRBD1. The CDR3 spans 15 residues. Trimming at V came to 0 bases and at J to 4 bases, leaving 3 bases not matched to a gene. CDR1 is SGHRS, CDR2 YFSETQ, per germline. CDR3: CASSLEGTGATEAFF. In nucleotides, the CDR3 is TGCGCCAGCAGCTTGGAAGGGACAGGGGCCACTGAAGCTTTCTTT.

The J gene is TRBJ2-1, the V gene TRBV2; possible D gene TRBD2, 6 bases. V was cut by 4 bases and J by 5 bases, with 9 bases left in between. The CDR3 is made up of 13 amino acids. Germline assignment: CDR1 SNHLY and CDR2 FYNNEI. The CDR3 loop reads CASSGLGHNEQFF. The CDR3 nucleotides are TGTGCCAGCAGTGGACTAGGACACAATGAGCAGTTCTTC.

The chain carries TRBV4-1 and TRBJ2-7; 8 bases map to TRBD1. CDR1 is MGHRA and CDR2 is YSYEKL in the germline V gene. This CDR3 has 15 residues. V was clipped by 0 bases and J by 4 bases; unmatched bases: 5. Here the CDR3 reads CASSQEGTGAYEQYF. The CDR3 nucleotides read TGCGCCAGCAGCCAAGAAGGGACAGGAGCTTACGAGCAGTACTTC.

This clone occurred once. The rearrangement uses TRBV5-1 and TRBJ2-1; possibly TRBD1 for D (6 bases). There are 16 residues in the CDR3. From germline, CDR1 is SGHRS and CDR2 YFSETQ. With 1 base removed from V and 2 bases from J, the gap between germline ends came to 13 bases. Here the CDR3 DNA reads TGCGCCAGCAGCTTGTTTACAGGGCAAACCTACAATGAGCAGTTCTTC. Translating it yields CASSLFTGQTYNEQFF.